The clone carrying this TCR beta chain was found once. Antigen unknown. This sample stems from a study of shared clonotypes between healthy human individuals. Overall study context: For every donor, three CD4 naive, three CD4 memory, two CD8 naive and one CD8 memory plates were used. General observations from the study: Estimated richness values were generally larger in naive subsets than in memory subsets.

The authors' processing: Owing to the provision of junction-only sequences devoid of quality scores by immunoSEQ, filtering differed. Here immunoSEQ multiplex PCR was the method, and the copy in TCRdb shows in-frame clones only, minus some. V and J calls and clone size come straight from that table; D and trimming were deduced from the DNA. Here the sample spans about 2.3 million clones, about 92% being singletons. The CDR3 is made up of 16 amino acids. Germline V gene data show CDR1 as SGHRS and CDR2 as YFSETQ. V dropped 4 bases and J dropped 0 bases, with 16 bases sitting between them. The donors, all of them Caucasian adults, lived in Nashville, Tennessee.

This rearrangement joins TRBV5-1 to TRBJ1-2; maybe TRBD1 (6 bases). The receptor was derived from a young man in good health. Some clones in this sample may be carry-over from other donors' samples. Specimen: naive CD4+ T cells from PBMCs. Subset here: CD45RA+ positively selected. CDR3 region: CASSADPGEANYGYTF. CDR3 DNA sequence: TGCGCCAGCAGCGCAGACCCAGGGGAAGCTAACTATGGCTACACCTTC.